This entry describes one TCR beta chain. Its antigen is not identified. These data originate in a study of PD-1 blockade in classical Hodgkin lymphoma. General observations from the study: By cycle point C4D1, TCR diversity had risen significantly in CD4+ cells (but not CD8+ cells).

V was clipped by 2 bases and J by 7 bases; unmatched bases: 10. The CDR3 has 16 amino acids. Germline V gene data show CDR1 as SGHAT and CDR2 as FQNNGV. The repertoire was sequenced with immunoSEQ multiplex PCR; TCRdb's copy has only in-frame clones and lacks some. In the table there are around 7,300 clones, over 70% of which are singletons. Each patient experienced a relapse that followed autologous stem cell transplantation, and brentuximab vedotin exposure varied. The TCR originated in a human donor with classical Hodgkin lymphoma. The chain employs TRBV11-2 and TRBJ2-4, with 8 bases fitting TRBD2. The specimen comprised peripheral blood mononuclear cells (PBMCs), sampled before the second cycle of nivolumab. CDR3 DNA: TGTGCCAGCAGCTTAATGCCGGGGGGGCCGGGGAACATTCAGTACTTC. It specifies CASSLMPGGPGNIQYF.